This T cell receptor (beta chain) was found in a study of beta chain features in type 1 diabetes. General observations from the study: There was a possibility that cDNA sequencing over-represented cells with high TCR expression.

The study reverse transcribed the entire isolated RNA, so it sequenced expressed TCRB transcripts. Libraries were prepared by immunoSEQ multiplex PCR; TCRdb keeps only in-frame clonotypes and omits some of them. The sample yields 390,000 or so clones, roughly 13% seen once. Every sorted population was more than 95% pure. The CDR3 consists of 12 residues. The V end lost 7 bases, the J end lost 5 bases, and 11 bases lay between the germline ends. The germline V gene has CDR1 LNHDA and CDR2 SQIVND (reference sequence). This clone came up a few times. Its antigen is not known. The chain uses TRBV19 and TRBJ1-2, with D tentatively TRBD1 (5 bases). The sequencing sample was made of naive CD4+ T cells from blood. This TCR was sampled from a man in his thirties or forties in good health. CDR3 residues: CASKPGIYGYTF. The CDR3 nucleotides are TGTGCCAGTAAACCAGGGATATATGGCTACACCTTC.